The 4 T cell receptor beta chains below come from one sample, sequenced in a study of OX40 agonist ivuxolimab in advanced cancers. TCRdb keeps only in-frame clones here, not all; method: immunoSEQ multiplex PCR. The sample consists of about 32,000 clones, around 90% of them appearing once. Sequenced material: CD4+ or CD8+ T cells sorted from blood, taken in a trial of the OX40 agonist ivuxolimab. Receptors were obtained from an adult with an advanced solid tumor such as melanoma, head and neck, liver or kidney cancer.

The chain combines TRBV6-5 with TRBJ1-5; D is perhaps TRBD1 (5 bases). CDR3 length: 14 residues. The V gene's germline CDR1 is MNHEY and CDR2 SVGAGI. The V gene lost 7 bases and the J gene lost 6 bases, with 16 bases spanning the gap. CDR3: CASNFQGSGQPQHF. In DNA form, the CDR3 reads TGTGCCAGCAATTTCCAGGGTAGCGGTCAGCCCCAGCATTTT.

The chain is built from TRBV4-2 and TRBJ2-1; D unresolved. This CDR3 comprises 15 residues. Trimming shortened V by 0 bases and J by 9 bases, and 15 bases separated the two germline ends. Per the germline V gene, CDR1 is LGHNA and CDR2 is YNFKEQ. The CDR3 loop reads CASSQERLGYTEQFF. CDR3 DNA: TGTGCCAGCAGCCAAGAACGTCTAGGGTATACTGAGCAGTTCTTC.

The V and J genes are TRBV5-4 and TRBJ2-7; 8 nucleotides line up with TRBD1. Per the germline V gene, CDR1 is SGHNT and CDR2 is YYREEE (reference sequence). The V segment lost 0 bases and the J segment 3 bases; nucleotides outside the gene matches: 5. The CDR3 extends over 15 amino acids. In nucleotides, the CDR3 is TGTGCCAGCAGCTTGGGGCGGACAGGGCTCTACGAGCAGTACTTC. Translated, it gives CASSLGRTGLYEQYF.

This chain connects TRBV27 to TRBJ2-7; TRBD2 matches 7 bases. V shed 0 bases, J shed 3 bases, and the junction held 5 bases outside the gene matches. Germline V CDR1 and CDR2: MNHEY, SMNVEV (reference sequence). The CDR3 length is 15 residues. The CDR3 nucleotides are TGTGCCAGCAGTTTATCGACATCTAGCGGCTACGAGCAGTACTTC. As protein: CASSLSTSSGYEQYF.